Below are 2 T cell receptor beta chains sequenced from a single sample in a study of blood T cell repertoires in COVID-19. The data were produced by immunoSEQ multiplex PCR, yet TCRdb's version contains in-frame clones alone and is incomplete. The sample has roughly 30,000 clones; roughly 79% are singletons. Sequenced: peripheral blood. These receptors were collected from a man aged 70 or older with acute or convalescent COVID-19.

The J gene is TRBJ2-7, the V gene TRBV6-5, with TRBD1 matching 7 bases. Trimming took 6 bases from V and 1 from J; bases not matched to a gene: 3. Germline CDR1 and CDR2: MNHEY and SVGAGI. The CDR3 is made up of 13 amino acids. CDR3 coding DNA: TGTGCCAGCAGACCGGGACAGTCCTACGAGCAGTACTTC. As protein: CASRPGQSYEQYF.

The CDR3 DNA reads as TGTGCCAGCAGCTTGGGTGGGCCGACGAACACCGGGGAGCTGTTTTTT. Translated, it gives CASSLGGPTNTGELFF. This rearrangement joins TRBV7-8 to TRBJ2-2; D unresolved. The V end lost 3 bases, the J end lost 0 bases, and 11 bases lay between the germline ends. Germline V lookup: CDR1 SGHVS, CDR2 FQNEAQ. The CDR3 has 16 amino acids.